The entry below describes one T cell receptor (beta chain). The source of the sample is a study of blood T cell repertoires in COVID-19. Study details: COVID-19 samples from acute and convalescent phases originated in the United States, Italy and Spain. Sources were T cells, B-cell-depleted T cells, or PBMCs; the material itself was cDNA or gDNA.

The germline gives CDR1 SGHRS, CDR2 YFSETQ. The CDR3 is 15 residues long. V dropped 2 bases and J dropped 1 base, with 12 bases sitting between them. Authors' analysis steps: Nucleated cell number was recorded as an estimate derived from reference gene primer amplification. Assay: immunoSEQ multiplex PCR; the TCRdb copy retains only in-frame clones and omits some. V and J calls and clone size are those listed in that table; D and trimming were worked out from the DNA. Among 25,000 to 30,000 clones, about 83% were seen once, and the ten largest hold roughly 17%. This receptor was identified in a human donor in a cohort sampled during active COVID-19. Sample: peripheral blood. The chain combines TRBV5-1 with TRBJ2-5; tentatively, D is TRBD1 (6 bases). The CDR3 DNA reads TGCGCCAGCAGCTTTACAGGACAGAGCCAAGAGACCCAGTACTTC. This encodes CASSFTGQSQETQYF.